The rows below give T cell receptor beta chains drawn from one sample of a study of response to subunit inactivated influenza vaccine. MiXCR, applied by TCRdb to the RT-PCR reads, yields one record per CDR3 protein. The data contain 450,000 to 500,000 distinct CDR3 sequences, 10% to 11% of them seen just once; the ten biggest clones take up approximately 12%. The sequencing used PBMCs from blood, collected about 6 weeks after vaccination. The receptors stem from a man in his forties or fifties who received an inactivated influenza vaccine. Both conserved end residues are part of each CDR3. A D gene is named only where the DNA matches it firmly. Rows give clone size only sometimes, using once, few, many, or a class for an expanded clone.

D	V	size	J	CDR3	DNA
-	TRBV12-3/TRBV12-4	few	TRBJ1-5	CASSLGDTYSNQPQHF	TGTGCCAGCAGTTTAGGGGACACCTATAGCAATCAGCCCCAGCATTTT
-	TRBV12-3/TRBV12-4	few	TRBJ1-5	CASSLARRQPQHF	TGTGCCAGCAGTTTAGCGCGGAGACAGCCCCAGCATTTT
-	TRBV6-5	-	TRBJ1-2	CASSYSGAGYGYTF	TGTGCCAGCAGTTACTCGGGGGCAGGCTATGGCTACACCTTC
-	TRBV15	-	TRBJ2-7	CATSRGRGTGSYEQYF	TGTGCCACCAGCAGAGGTCGGGGCACCGGCTCCTACGAGCAGTACTTC
-	TRBV6-2/TRBV6-3	few	TRBJ2-1	CASSRLTNEQFF	TGTGCCAGCAGTCGACTCACCAATGAGCAGTTCTTC
TRBD1	TRBV7-2	many	TRBJ1-2	CASTQTGIYGYTF	TGTGCCAGCACTCAGACAGGGATCTATGGCTACACCTTC
-	TRBV5-1	many	TRBJ2-1	CASSLAASNEQFF	TGCGCCAGCAGCTTGGCCGCTAGCAATGAGCAGTTCTTC
TRBD2	TRBV7-9	-	TRBJ2-1	CASTQLAGEDNEQFF	TGTGCCAGCACCCAACTAGCGGGGGAAGACAATGAGCAGTTCTTC
-	TRBV5-1	many	TRBJ1-1	CASSLRESAEAFF	TGCGCCAGCAGCTTGAGGGAATCGGCTGAAGCTTTCTTT
TRBD2	TRBV7-6	few	TRBJ2-7	CASSLARLAGVPYEQYF	TGTGCCAGCAGCTTAGCCCGACTAGCGGGAGTCCCCTACGAGCAGTACTTC
-	TRBV24-1	few	TRBJ1-2	CATSDPGRSGYGYTF	TGTGCCACCAGTGACCCGGGACGTTCGGGCTATGGCTACACCTTC
-	TRBV9	-	TRBJ2-6	CASSAEGSGPNVLTF	TGTGCCAGCAGCGCGGAGGGCTCTGGGCCCAACGTCCTGACTTTC
-	TRBV20-1	few	TRBJ2-7	CSVPDLQLYEQYF	TGCAGTGTTCCGGACCTGCAGTTATACGAGCAGTACTTC
TRBD2	TRBV7-3	-	TRBJ2-7	CASSLDAGGIYEQYF	TGTGCCAGCAGCCTAGACGCGGGAGGGATCTACGAGCAGTACTTC
TRBD2	TRBV7-6	many	TRBJ2-7	CASSLELAGVKYF	TGTGCCAGCAGCTTAGAGTTGGCGGGAGTAAAGTACTTC
TRBD2	TRBV12-3/TRBV12-4	many	TRBJ2-7	CASNSGTRVYEQYF	TGTGCCAGCAACTCCGGGACTAGGGTATACGAGCAGTACTTC
-	TRBV11-2	few	TRBJ2-5	CASSQKNRQETQYF	TGTGCCAGCAGCCAAAAAAACCGGCAAGAGACCCAGTACTTC
-	TRBV6-5	-	TRBJ2-4	CASRTAKNIQYF	TGTGCCAGTCGGACAGCCAAAAACATTCAGTACTTC
TRBD2	TRBV14	-	TRBJ2-3	CASSHYSGRTDTQYF	TGTGCCAGCAGCCACTACAGCGGGAGAACAGATACGCAGTATTTT
-	TRBV12-3/TRBV12-4	-	TRBJ1-6	CASSSWDVGNSPLHF	TGTGCCAGCAGTTCCTGGGACGTTGGGAATTCACCCCTCCACTTT
-	TRBV5-1	many	TRBJ2-3	CASSLEGGRRIADTQYF	TGCGCCAGCAGCTTGGAGGGCGGTAGACGGATCGCAGATACGCAGTATTTT
-	TRBV5-1	few	TRBJ2-7	CASDSGPATF	TGCGCCAGCGACTCTGGGCCAGCAACCTTC
-	TRBV15	-	TRBJ2-1	CATSRVEGWDEQFF	TGTGCCACCAGCAGAGTCGAGGGTTGGGATGAGCAGTTCTTC
TRBD2	TRBV12-5	-	TRBJ2-1	CASGLLLAGTYNEQFF	TGTGCTAGTGGTTTATTACTAGCGGGAACGTACAATGAGCAGTTCTTC
TRBD1	TRBV12-3/TRBV12-4	many	TRBJ2-7	CASSSTGEHEQYF	TGTGCCAGCAGTTCAACAGGGGAGCACGAGCAGTACTTC
TRBD1	TRBV15	-	TRBJ2-5	CATSSRTGVETQYF	TGTGCCACCAGCAGCCGAACAGGGGTAGAGACCCAGTACTTC
-	TRBV4-2	many	TRBJ2-5	CASSQDRGSQETQYF	TGTGCCAGCAGCCAAGACAGGGGATCCCAAGAGACCCAGTACTTC
-	TRBV20-1	many	TRBJ2-5	CSARADNSETQYF	TGCAGTGCTCGCGCGGACAATTCGGAGACCCAGTACTTC
-	TRBV29-1	few	TRBJ2-1	CSVKGPLADTYNEQFF	TGCAGCGTTAAGGGCCCCCTAGCCGACACCTACAATGAGCAGTTCTTC
-	TRBV11-2	few	TRBJ2-5	CASSLDGPQETQYF	TGTGCCAGCAGCTTAGATGGGCCACAAGAGACCCAGTACTTC
TRBD1	TRBV6-5	many	TRBJ2-6	CASSSTGKGSGANVLTF	TGTGCCAGCAGTTCGACAGGGAAGGGTTCTGGGGCCAACGTCCTGACTTTC
-	TRBV11-2	few	TRBJ2-1	CASTTGMDNEQFF	TGTGCCAGCACTACAGGAATGGACAATGAGCAGTTCTTC
-	TRBV7-3	many	TRBJ2-3	CASRGGSTDTQYF	TGTGCCAGCAGGGGGGGAAGCACAGATACGCAGTATTTT
TRBD1	TRBV4-2	few	TRBJ2-2	CASSQTGPTGELFF	TGTGCCAGCAGCCAGACAGGGCCAACCGGGGAGCTGTTTTTT
TRBD2	TRBV10-2	many	TRBJ2-1	CASSDIAGGQGEQFF	TGCGCCAGCAGTGATATAGCGGGGGGGCAGGGTGAGCAGTTCTTC
-	TRBV25-1	few	TRBJ2-5	CASSDGIRARQETQYF	TGTGCCAGCAGTGACGGGATCAGGGCTCGCCAAGAGACCCAGTACTTC
-	TRBV7-2	few	TRBJ1-1	CASSRGGSEAFF	TGTGCCAGCAGCAGGGGTGGATCTGAAGCTTTCTTT
-	TRBV20-1	-	TRBJ2-1	CSARAPSGISYNEQFF	TGCAGTGCTAGGGCCCCTTCGGGAATCTCCTACAATGAGCAGTTCTTC
TRBD1	TRBV5-1	many	TRBJ2-7	CASSLTGGPNYEQYF	TGCGCCAGCAGCCTGACAGGGGGCCCGAACTACGAGCAGTACTTC
TRBD2	TRBV7-2	many	TRBJ2-5	CASSLAGGLETQYF	TGTGCCAGCAGTCTAGCGGGGGGGCTAGAGACCCAGTACTTC
-	TRBV20-1	-	TRBJ2-4	CSASGVAKNIQYF	TGCAGTGCTAGCGGGGTAGCCAAAAACATTCAGTACTTC
-	TRBV10-3	many	TRBJ2-5	CAISESMEGYQETQYF	TGTGCCATCAGTGAGTCGATGGAGGGGTACCAAGAGACCCAGTACTTC
-	TRBV14	-	TRBJ2-5	CASSQWGLETQYF	TGTGCCAGCAGCCAGTGGGGTCTCGAGACCCAGTACTTC
-	TRBV29-1	-	TRBJ2-1	CSVGVAGQEQFF	TGCAGCGTTGGAGTGGCTGGCCAAGAGCAGTTCTTC
TRBD1	TRBV5-6	many	TRBJ1-2	CASSWTGSVGGYTF	TGTGCCAGCAGCTGGACAGGATCGGTGGGGGGCTACACCTTC
-	TRBV7-2	many	TRBJ1-6	CASSLEQINSPLHF	TGTGCCAGCAGCTTAGAACAGATTAATTCACCCCTCCACTTT